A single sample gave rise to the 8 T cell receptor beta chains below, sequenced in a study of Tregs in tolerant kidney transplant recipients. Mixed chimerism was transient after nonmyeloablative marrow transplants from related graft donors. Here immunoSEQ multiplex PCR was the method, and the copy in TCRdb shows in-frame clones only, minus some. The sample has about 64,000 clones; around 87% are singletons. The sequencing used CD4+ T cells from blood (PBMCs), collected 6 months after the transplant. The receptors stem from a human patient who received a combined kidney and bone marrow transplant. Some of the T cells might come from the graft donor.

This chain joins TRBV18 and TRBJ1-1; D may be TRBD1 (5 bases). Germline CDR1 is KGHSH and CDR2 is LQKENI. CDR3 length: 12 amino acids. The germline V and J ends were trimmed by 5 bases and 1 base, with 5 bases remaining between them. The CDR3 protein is CASSTGNTEAFF. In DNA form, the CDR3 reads TGTGCCAGCTCAACAGGGAACACTGAAGCTTTCTTT.

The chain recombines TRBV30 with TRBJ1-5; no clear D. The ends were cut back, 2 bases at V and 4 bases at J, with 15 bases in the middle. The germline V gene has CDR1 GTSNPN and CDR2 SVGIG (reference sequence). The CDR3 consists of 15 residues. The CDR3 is CAWSKTHSTNQPQHF. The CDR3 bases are TGTGCCTGGAGTAAAACCCACAGTACTAATCAGCCCCAGCATTTT.

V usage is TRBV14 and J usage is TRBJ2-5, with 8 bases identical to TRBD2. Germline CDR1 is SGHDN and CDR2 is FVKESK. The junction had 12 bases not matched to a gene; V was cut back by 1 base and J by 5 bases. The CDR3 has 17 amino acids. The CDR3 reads CASSQVGLAGNRETQYF. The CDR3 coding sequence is TGTGCCAGCAGCCAAGTGGGTTTAGCGGGGAACCGGGAGACCCAGTACTTC.

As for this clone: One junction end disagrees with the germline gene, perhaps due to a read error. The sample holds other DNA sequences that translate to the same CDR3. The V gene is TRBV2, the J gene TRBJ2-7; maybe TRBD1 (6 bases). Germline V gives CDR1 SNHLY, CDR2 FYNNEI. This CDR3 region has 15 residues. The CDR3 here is CASSGGRAPGDEQYF. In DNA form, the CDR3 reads TGTGCCAGCAGTGGGGGGCGGGCCCCAGGGGACGAGCAGTACTTT.

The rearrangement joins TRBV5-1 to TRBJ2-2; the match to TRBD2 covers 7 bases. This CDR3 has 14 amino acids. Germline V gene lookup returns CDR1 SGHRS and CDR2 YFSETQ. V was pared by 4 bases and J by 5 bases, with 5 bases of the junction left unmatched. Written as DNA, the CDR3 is TGCGCCAGCAGCCTGGGGGAGGGGACCGGGGAGCTGTTTTTT. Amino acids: CASSLGEGTGELFF.

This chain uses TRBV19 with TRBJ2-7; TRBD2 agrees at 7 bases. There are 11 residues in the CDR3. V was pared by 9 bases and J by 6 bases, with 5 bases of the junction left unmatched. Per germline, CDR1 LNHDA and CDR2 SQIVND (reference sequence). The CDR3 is CARATSPEQYF. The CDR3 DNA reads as TGTGCCAGGGCGACTAGCCCCGAGCAGTACTTC.

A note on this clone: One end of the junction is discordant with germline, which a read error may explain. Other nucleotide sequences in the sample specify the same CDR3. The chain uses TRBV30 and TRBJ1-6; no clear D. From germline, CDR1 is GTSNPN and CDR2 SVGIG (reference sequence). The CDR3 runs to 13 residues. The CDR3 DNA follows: TGTGCCTGGAGTGGACACAATAATTCCCCCCTCCACTTT. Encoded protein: CAWSGHNNSPLHF.

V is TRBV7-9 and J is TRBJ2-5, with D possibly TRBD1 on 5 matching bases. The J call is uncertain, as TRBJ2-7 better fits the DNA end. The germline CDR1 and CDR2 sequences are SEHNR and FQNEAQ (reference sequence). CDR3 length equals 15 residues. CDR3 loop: CASSLAQGGGYEQYF. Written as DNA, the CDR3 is TGTGCCAGCAGCTTAGCGCAGGGTGGCGGCTACGAGCAGTACTTC.